This T cell receptor beta chain was captured by sequencing in a study of T cell clones after liver transplantation. J lost 1 base, V lost 5 bases, and 6 bases had no gene match. The germline V gene has CDR1 LNHDA and CDR2 SQIVND (reference sequence). The CDR3 is made up of 16 amino acids. Assay used: immunoSEQ multiplex PCR; TCRdb lists only in-frame clones, some missing. The sample records tens of thousands of clones, about 92% being singletons. The chain combines TRBV19 with TRBJ2-5; 11 nucleotides align to TRBD2. The sequencing used CD4+ T cells from blood, collected before liver transplant. This sequence originates from a human donor who received a liver transplant. CDR3: CASSAPLAGAQETQYF. The CDR3 DNA follows: TGTGCCAGTAGTGCCCCACTAGCGGGGGCCCAAGAGACCCAGTACTTC. Combining the CDR3 with reference TRBV19 and TRBJ2-5 gives the whole variable domain DGGITQSPKYLFRKEGQNVTLSCEQNLNHDAMYWYRQDPGQGLRLIYYSQIVNDFQKGDIAEGYSVSREKKESFPLTVTSAQKNPTAFYLCASSAPLAGAQETQYFGPGTRLLVL.